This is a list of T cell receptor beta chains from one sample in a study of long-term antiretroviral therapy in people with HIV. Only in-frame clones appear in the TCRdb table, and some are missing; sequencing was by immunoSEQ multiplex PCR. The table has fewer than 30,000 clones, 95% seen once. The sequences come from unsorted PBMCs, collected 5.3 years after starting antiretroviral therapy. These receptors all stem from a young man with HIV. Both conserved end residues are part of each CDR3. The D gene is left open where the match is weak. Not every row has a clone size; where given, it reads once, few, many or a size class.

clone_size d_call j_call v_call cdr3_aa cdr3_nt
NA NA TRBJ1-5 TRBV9 CASSVGSNQPQHF TGTGCCAGCAGCGTAGGTAGCAATCAGCCCCAGCATTTT
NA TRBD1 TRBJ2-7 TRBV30 CALDRAHEQYF TGTGCACTTGACAGGGCCCACGAGCAGTACTTC
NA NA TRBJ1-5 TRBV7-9 CASSFDVPNQPQHF TGTGCCAGCAGCTTCGACGTCCCCAATCAGCCCCAGCATTTT
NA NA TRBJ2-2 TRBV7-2 CASSLNNRAGELFF TGTGCCAGCAGCTTAAACAACCGTGCCGGGGAGCTGTTTTTT
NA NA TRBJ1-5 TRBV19 CASSILGAYSNQPQHF TGTGCCAGTAGTATATTGGGGGCATATAGCAATCAGCCCCAGCATTTT
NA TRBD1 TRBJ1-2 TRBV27 CASSPSPLQGAVYGYTF TGTGCCAGCAGTCCCTCTCCCTTGCAGGGGGCCGTTTATGGCTACACCTTC
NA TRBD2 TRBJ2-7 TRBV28 CASVGLAGGEQYF TGTGCCTCTGTAGGACTAGCGGGAGGCGAGCAGTACTTC
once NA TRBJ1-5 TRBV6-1 CASSEAQLGNQPQHF TGTGCCAGCAGTGAAGCGCAGTTGGGAAATCAGCCCCAGCATTTT
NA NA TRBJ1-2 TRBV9 CASSDRGVDYTF TGTGCCAGCAGCGACCGGGGAGTAGACTACACCTTC
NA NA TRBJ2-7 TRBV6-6 CASSYQRQGGYEQYF TGTGCCAGCAGTTACCAAAGACAGGGAGGCTACGAGCAGTACTTC
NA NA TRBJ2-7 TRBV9 CASSVGASENEQYF TGTGCCAGCAGCGTAGGCGCTAGCGAGAACGAGCAGTACTTC
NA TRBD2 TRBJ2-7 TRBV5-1 CASSGRLAGEYEQYF TGCGCCAGCAGCGGCCGACTAGCGGGAGAATACGAGCAGTACTTC
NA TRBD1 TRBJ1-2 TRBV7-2 CASSSSTGTAYGYTF TGTGCCAGCAGCTCATCAACCGGGACAGCCTATGGCTACACCTTC
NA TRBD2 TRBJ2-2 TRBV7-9 CASSDIRRERGTGELFF TGTGCCAGCAGCGATATCAGGCGGGAGCGGGGCACCGGGGAGCTGTTTTTT
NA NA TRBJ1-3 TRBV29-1 CSVLGIDSGNTIYF TGCAGCGTTCTGGGGATCGACTCTGGAAACACCATATATTTT
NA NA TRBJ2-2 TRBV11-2 CASSWSGGELFF TGTGCCAGCAGCTGGAGCGGGGGGGAGCTGTTTTTT
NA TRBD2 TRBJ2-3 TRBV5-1 CASSSTGTSESDTQYF TGCGCCAGCAGCTCCACCGGGACTAGCGAGTCTGATACGCAGTATTTT
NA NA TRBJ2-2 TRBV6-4 CASICIHRDTGELFF TGTGCCAGCATATGCATACACAGAGACACCGGGGAGCTGTTTTTT
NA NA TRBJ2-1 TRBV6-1 CASSESQGTYNEQFF TGTGCCAGCAGTGAATCGCAGGGGACCTACAATGAGCAGTTCTTC
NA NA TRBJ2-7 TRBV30 CAWSPRGYEQYF TGTGCCTGGAGTCCCAGGGGCTACGAGCAGTACTTC
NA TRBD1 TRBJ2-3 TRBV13 CASSFRGLRYGTDTQYF TGTGCCAGCAGCTTTAGGGGGCTCCGCTATGGCACAGATACGCAGTATTTT
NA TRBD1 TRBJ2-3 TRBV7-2 CASSTWDRELDTQYF TGTGCCAGCAGCACCTGGGACAGGGAGCTAGATACGCAGTATTTT
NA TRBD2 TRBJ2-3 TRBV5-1 CASSPGLAGGPATDTQYF TGCGCCAGCAGCCCGGGACTAGCGGGAGGGCCGGCCACAGATACGCAGTATTTT
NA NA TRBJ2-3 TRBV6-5 CASSYYPNPSTDTQYF TGTGCCAGCAGTTACTACCCTAACCCTAGCACAGATACGCAGTATTTT
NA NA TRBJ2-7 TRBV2 CASSEHYEQYF TGTGCCAGCAGTGAACACTACGAGCAGTACTTC
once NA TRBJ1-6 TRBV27 CASRSGGASPLHF TGTGCCAGCCGATCGGGGGGGGCTTCACCCCTCCACTTT
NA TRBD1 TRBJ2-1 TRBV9 CASSAEGQDYNEQFF TGTGCCAGCAGCGCCGAGGGACAGGACTACAATGAGCAGTTCTTC
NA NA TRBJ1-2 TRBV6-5 CASSYLDGGYTF TGTGCCAGCAGTTACCTAGACGGGGGCTACACCTTC
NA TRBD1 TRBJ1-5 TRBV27 CASSPLTGVNQPQHF TGTGCCAGCAGTCCCTTAACAGGGGTCAATCAGCCCCAGCATTTT
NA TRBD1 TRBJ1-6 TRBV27 CASSPRTGVNSPLHF TGTGCCAGCAGTCCTAGGACAGGGGTTAATTCACCCCTCCACTTT
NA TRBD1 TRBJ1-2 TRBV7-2 CASSFGTGAYGYTF TGTGCCAGCAGCTTCGGGACAGGGGCCTATGGCTACACCTTC
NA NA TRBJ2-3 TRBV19 CASSMEGPSYTDTQYF TGTGCCAGTAGTATGGAGGGACCCTCCTACACAGATACGCAGTATTTT
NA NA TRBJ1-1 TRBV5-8 CASRLAGGVTEAFF TGTGCCAGCAGATTGGCGGGGGGAGTCACTGAAGCTTTCTTT
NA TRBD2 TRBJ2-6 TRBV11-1 CASSSGGSASGANVLTF TGTGCCAGCAGCTCGGGCGGGAGCGCCTCTGGGGCCAACGTCCTGACTTTC
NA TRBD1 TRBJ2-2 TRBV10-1 CASSISHPTGKGAGELFF TGCGCCAGCAGTATATCCCACCCGACAGGGAAAGGTGCCGGGGAGCTGTTTTTT
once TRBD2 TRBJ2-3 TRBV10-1 CASSLAGGDTQYF TGCGCCAGCAGCCTAGCGGGGGGGGATACGCAGTATTTT
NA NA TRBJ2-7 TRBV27 CASSSSGVGYEQYF TGTGCCAGCAGTTCCTCCGGTGTCGGCTACGAGCAGTACTTC
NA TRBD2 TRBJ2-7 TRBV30 CAWTLTSGPYEQYF TGTGCCTGGACCCTAACTAGCGGTCCGTACGAGCAGTACTTC
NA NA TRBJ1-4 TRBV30 CAWSDQIELFF TGTGCCTGGAGTGATCAGATAGAACTGTTTTTT
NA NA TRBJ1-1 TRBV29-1 CSAQGPLNTEAFF TGCAGCGCTCAGGGCCCCCTGAACACTGAAGCTTTCTTT
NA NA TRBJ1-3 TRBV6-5 CASSYRGLDTGNTIYF TGTGCCAGCAGTTACCGGGGCCTCGACACTGGAAACACCATATATTTT